Here is one TCR beta chain with its context. Clones were read by immunoSEQ multiplex PCR, and TCRdb kept only the in-frame ones, dropping some. The profile shows approximately 140,000 clones, around 90% of them singletons. Described time point: baseline pretreatment blood. Indicated treatment: 15 Gy SBRT to primary tumor, nephrectomy 4 weeks later. The record originates from a study of radiation and T cells in renal cell carcinoma. This CDR3 comprises 14 residues. The V gene's germline CDR1 is SGHNT and CDR2 YENEEA. Trimming removed 5 bases from V and 3 bases from J, with 13 bases in between. This sequence originates from a woman aged 65 to 85 with renal cell carcinoma. The sequencing here drew on blood, taken from a patient whose treatment included radiotherapy and nephrectomy. V is TRBV11-3 and J is TRBJ1-1; the D gene is possibly TRBD1 (6 bases). The CDR3 sequence: CASSPRGGDTEAFF. The CDR3 nucleotides read TGTGCCAGCAGCCCTAGGGGGGGTGACACTGAAGCTTTCTTT.